This T cell receptor (beta chain) was recovered during a study of shared clonotypes between healthy human individuals (dated by TCRdb to about 2020). Study-level background: Two women and a few men aged 18 to 49 years were included in the cohort. To estimate repertoire size and how much clonotypes are shared between individuals, the study performed deep sequencing of blood TCR repertoires from roughly five healthy adults. Different laboratories and diverse techniques were used to prepare libraries and sequence TCR repertoires, to increase sequencing depth and limit assay-specific biases. For each donor, CD4 naive and CD4 memory were each given three plates, CD8 naive was given two plates, and CD8 memory was given one plate. Between about 0.8 and 9.5 billion PBMCs per donor were obtained by leukapheresis. The paper's findings and limits, for the study overall: Larger estimated clonotype richness was generally found for naive subsets than for memory subsets. The small number of donors limited the genetic and exposure-history diversity represented. When a handful of donors were compared, the shared fraction of clonotypes was 5% to 6.5% for naive CD4, 3.5% for naive CD8, roughly 2.5% for memory CD4, and 0.4% for memory CD8. Sampling was limited to blood, and TCR repertoires in tissue likely differ from TCR repertoires in blood. Based on pairwise subsampling, the degree of clonotype sharing among donors was expected to be affected by sequencing depth. Compared with non-shared clonotypes, clonotypes shared by all four sorted-subset donors had higher generation probabilities. Even with the large sequencing depth, rarefaction of the sorted-subset datasets indicated that sequencing was incomplete.

Trimming removed 4 bases from V and 7 bases from J, leaving 23 bases between the germline ends. Via the germline V gene, CDR1 is MNHEY and CDR2 SVGAGI. Measured from the cysteine to the phenylalanine, the CDR3 is 16 residues long. Only CDR3 DNA remains: 48 bases, in frame from the first base. Donors were healthy HIV-negative adults with no recently reported acute infections or vaccinations. Every donor was a Caucasian adult residing in Nashville, Tennessee, USA. CD4+ T cells were enriched through magnetic negative selection, after which naive cells were positively selected on CD45RA and the remaining negative fraction served as the memory subset. After blood collection by leukapheresis, PBMCs were isolated using Ficoll-Histopaque density gradient centrifugation and then cryopreserved in the vapor phase of liquid nitrogen. Analytical flow cytometry was used to check the purity and quantity of every magnetically sorted T cell population. Genomic DNA was isolated from every sorted fraction and measured by UV absorbance on a Nanodrop 2000c.

Using the deep immunoSEQ assay, multiplex PCR amplified TCR CDR3 regions from genomic DNA. Genomic DNA extracted from each cell subset was distributed evenly over all wells of several immunoSEQ 96-well plates, and each plate served as one replicate. For sorted subsets, each replicate PCR was loaded with about 0.2 ug genomic DNA, equivalent to 32,000 or so T cell genomes. Purified libraries were measured with a Qubit 3.0 fluorometer, size-checked on a Bioanalyzer 2100, and measured again with the KAPA Library Quantification kit. Every immunoSEQ 96-well plate was sequenced on a dedicated single-read 150-cycle Illumina NextSeq 550 flow cell. Processing in the source paper ran as follows. Because only junctional sequences without quality scores were contained in the immunoSEQ output, filtering matching that applied to full-length reads could not be performed. Sequences were annotated with PyIR, a Python wrapper for IgBLAST v1.9, using IMGT germline references to assign V/J genes and CDR3. Any read was removed if the V/J assignment was weak (E-value above 1e-6), the CDR3 was missing, or the read contained stop codons, out-of-frame junctions, or ambiguous translated residues. V3J clonotypes were defined as sequences sharing the same inferred V gene, J gene, and CDR3 amino acid sequence. The percentage overlap between two repertoires was calculated by dividing the number of shared unique clonotypes by the size of the smaller repertoire. RTK rarefaction, the Chao1 estimator, and Recon v2.1 estimates of unobserved clonotypes were used to assess repertoire richness. OLGA was used to compute generation probabilities for all TCRbeta clonotypes that the gDNA method yielded from several donors. Drawn from immuneACCESS, this table holds only the in-frame rearrangements with V and J called that TCRdb kept. Clones are partly lost; checked studies trace under half to an unresolved V gene and leave the rest unexplained. V, J and clone size reflect that table, while D and trimming were determined from the DNA. This sample is represented by 150,000 to 200,000 clones; roughly 93% of them were singletons. The biggest ten clones account for more than 0.065% of the sample.

Comments on this clone: The antigen it binds to is not known. Base-call qualities are not available, and no considerably larger clone is one nucleotide away.

This receptor chain uses TRBV6-5 and TRBJ2-7, and TRBD1 may be the D gene, going by 5 matching bases. This TCR came from a young woman in good health. The sequenced sample was naive CD4+ T cells sorted from blood. This specimen's cell subset or site label, interpreted: CD45RA+ positively selected. The sequenced DNA is TGTGCCAGCAGTTCCTTAGGAAGAGGCCAGGGCGCTGAGCAGTACTTC. Its protein reads: CASSSLGRGQGAEQYF.